The 22 T cell receptor beta chains listed next were all sequenced from one sample in a study of T cell repertoires in cytomegalovirus infection. These receptors are not linked to any known antigen. MiXCR, applied by TCRdb to the reads, yields one record per CDR3 protein. Of 750,000 to 900,000 distinct CDR3 sequences listed, approximately 32% are singletons. The starting material was cultured CD8+ T cells from PBMCs, obtained from culture after CMV antigen stimulation. The receptors originated from a human donor in good health (CMV status not recorded). Some clones in this sample may be carry-over from other donors' samples.

The genes are TRBV5-1 and TRBJ2-7; D remains unclear. The V gene's germline CDR1 is SGHRS and CDR2 YFSETQ. The CDR3 covers 14 residues. Trimming pared 1 base from V and 2 bases from J, leaving 10 bases between. Here the CDR3 reads CASSLLGPTYEQYF. The CDR3 DNA reads TGCGCCAGCAGCTTGCTTGGGCCTACCTACGAGCAGTACTTC.

This clonotype was seen at least ten times. The chain is built from TRBV19 and TRBJ2-1, with D uncertain. CDR1 is LNHDA and CDR2 is SQIVND in the germline V gene (reference sequence). Trimming removed 1 base at V and 5 bases at J, with 9 bases between. This CDR3 is 14 amino acids long. The CDR3 DNA follows: TGTGCCAGTAGTATAGGCGTTTCGGACAATGAGCAGTTCTTC. Translation gives CASSIGVSDNEQFF.

This clonotype was observed a few times. This rearrangement joins TRBV12-5 to TRBJ1-1; 10 bases fit TRBD1. Trimming removed 3 bases from V and 3 bases from J; junction bases left unmatched: 7. The CDR3 loop spans 16 amino acids. Germline CDR1 reads LGHNT; CDR2 reads FRNRAP. The CDR3 here is CASGFSGTGVHTEAFF. Here the CDR3 DNA reads TGTGCTAGTGGTTTTTCCGGGACAGGGGTTCACACTGAAGCTTTCTTT.

The chain links TRBV6-1 to TRBJ2-1; the match to TRBD2 covers 8 bases. The germline CDR1 and CDR2 sequences are MNHNS and SASEGT. The CDR3 runs to 15 residues. V lost 2 bases to trimming and J lost 4 bases; unmatched junction nucleotides: 4. CDR3 sequence: CASSEQRGLYNEQFF. As DNA, the CDR3 is TGTGCCAGCAGTGAACAGCGGGGGTTATACAATGAGCAGTTCTTC.

This clonotype was seen more than once but under ten times. V and J are TRBV5-1 and TRBJ1-2; D possibly corresponds to TRBD1 (6 bases). The CDR3 length is 15 residues. Trimming stripped 5 bases from V and 2 bases from J, with 16 bases between. In germline, CDR1 is SGHRS, CDR2 YFSETQ. CDR3 bases: TGCGCCAGCAGAGGAGATGGGGGGCTCAACTATGGCTACACCTTC. As protein: CASRGDGGLNYGYTF.

In its sample, this clonotype was seen a few times. The chain combines TRBV19 with TRBJ2-3; maybe TRBD1 (5 bases). Between the trimmed V and J ends, which lost 0 bases and 0 bases, there was a span of 7 bases. This CDR3 comprises 15 residues. Germline V gene lookup returns CDR1 LNHDA and CDR2 SQIVND (reference sequence). The CDR3 region is CASSIDPGSTDTQYF. In DNA, the CDR3 is TGTGCCAGTAGTATAGATCCAGGGAGCACAGATACGCAGTATTTT.

This clonotype appeared a few times. This chain links TRBV27 with TRBJ2-1; D is uncertain. The V and J ends lost 4 bases and 0 bases respectively, with 19 bases between them. CDR1 and CDR2 from the germline V gene are MNHEY and SMNVEV (reference sequence). There are 18 residues in the CDR3. This CDR3 reads CASSSYQLPGSSYNEQFF. The DNA of the CDR3 is TGTGCCAGCAGTTCTTACCAACTTCCGGGTAGCTCCTACAATGAGCAGTTCTTC.

The rearrangement links TRBV19 to TRBJ1-6; D not resolved. The CDR3 sequence is 13 residues long. Trimming shortened V by 7 bases and J by 14 bases, and 18 bases separated the two germline ends. Looked up from germline, CDR1 is LNHDA and CDR2 is SQIVND (reference sequence). The CDR3 is CASISPITKALHF. The DNA for the CDR3 is TGTGCCAGTATTAGCCCCATAACAAAGGCCCTCCACTTT.

This clonotype was counted many times. The rearrangement joins TRBV7-2 to TRBJ2-1; a possible D gene is TRBD2 (5 bases). Germline V lookup: CDR1 SGHTA, CDR2 FQGNSA. The CDR3 is 15 amino acids. Trimming took 2 bases from V and 0 from J, leaving 8 bases between them. The CDR3 nucleotides are TGTGCCAGCAGCTTAAGGGAGAGCTCCTACAATGAGCAGTTCTTC. Translated, it gives CASSLRESSYNEQFF.

This clonotype was detected many times. The chain employs TRBV7-8 and TRBJ2-1; 7 bases are a match to TRBD1. The ends lost 1 base at V and 4 bases at J; junction bases unmatched: 4. CDR1 is SGHVS and CDR2 is FQNEAQ in the germline V gene. This CDR3 comprises 15 residues. The CDR3 nucleotides read TGTGCCAGCAGCTTAGAGGGGACAGCATACAATGAGCAGTTCTTC. Translated: CASSLEGTAYNEQFF. The full variable domain, its missing parts supplied by reference TRBV7-8 and TRBJ2-1, is GAGVSQSPRYKVAKRGQDVALRCDPISGHVSLFWYQQALGQGPEFLTYFQNEAQLDKSGLPSDRFFAERPEGSVSTLKIQRTQQEDSAVYLCASSLEGTAYNEQFFGPGTRLTVL.

This chain joins TRBV6-5 and TRBJ1-1; D gene ambiguous. The CDR3 spans 13 residues. The germline V gene has CDR1 MNHEY and CDR2 SVGAGI. V lost 6 bases and J lost 2, with 10 bases in between. The CDR3 sequence is CASRADVNTEAFF. CDR3 nucleotide sequence: TGTGCCAGCAGAGCGGACGTAAACACTGAAGCTTTCTTT.

This clonotype was seen ten or more times. The chain joins TRBV7-2 to TRBJ2-1; tentatively, D is TRBD1 (6 bases). V dropped 5 bases and J dropped 4 bases, with 6 bases sitting between them. Germline CDR1 SGHTA, CDR2 FQGNSA. CDR3 length: 12 amino acids. CDR3 bases: TGTGCCAGCAGCGGACAGTACAATGAGCAGTTCTTC. This encodes CASSGQYNEQFF.

The chain combines TRBV27 with TRBJ2-1; 8 bases are a match to TRBD2. Trimming removed 3 bases from V and 5 bases from J; junction bases left unmatched: 9. The CDR3 consists of 16 residues. CDR1 MNHEY and CDR2 SMNVEV come from the germline V gene (reference sequence). In DNA, the CDR3 is TGTGCCAGCAGTTTGTCCCAGCGGGGGCCTAACAATGAGCAGTTCTTC. Amino acid sequence: CASSLSQRGPNNEQFF.

The chain couples TRBV10-3 to TRBJ2-1; 8 bases agree with TRBD1. Unmatched junction bases numbered 8, after V lost 6 bases and J lost 4 bases. This CDR3 has 15 residues. The germline gives CDR1 ENHRY, CDR2 SYGVKD. The DNA for the CDR3 is TGTGCCATCAGGGTGGACAGGGAACTTTACAATGAGCAGTTCTTC. Amino acids: CAIRVDRELYNEQFF.

At least ten counts were recorded for this clonotype. V usage is TRBV28 and J usage is TRBJ2-7, with TRBD1 matching 8 bases. Germline V gene sequence: CDR1 MDHEN, CDR2 SYDVKM. The J segment lost 2 bases and the V segment lost 6 bases, leaving 33 bases of the junction unmatched. CDR3 length: 23 residues. The CDR3 coding sequence is TGTGCCAGCAGCAAAAGTAAGGGGAGTCTTTCAACAACCTGGACAGGGATTACCTACGAGCAGTACGTC. Protein: CASSKSKGSLSTTWTGITYEQYV.

The V and J genes are TRBV28 and TRBJ2-5, with D tentatively TRBD1 (5 bases). This CDR3 has 15 residues. V shed 6 bases and J shed 5 bases, with 19 bases lying between them. From germline, CDR1 is MDHEN and CDR2 SYDVKM. CDR3 amino acids: CASSHKVGVKETQYF. The CDR3 coding sequence is TGTGCCAGCAGCCATAAAGTAGGGGTTAAGGAGACCCAGTACTTC.

The chain combines TRBV5-8 with TRBJ2-5; possibly TRBD2 for D (6 bases). Trimming took 0 bases from V and 2 from J, leaving 11 bases between them. In germline, CDR1 is SGHTS, CDR2 YDEGEE. There are 15 residues in the CDR3. Here the CDR3 reads CASSLGGDQQETQYF. The CDR3 DNA is TGTGCCAGCAGCTTGGGGGGGGACCAACAAGAGACCCAGTACTTC.

This clonotype has more than one count but fewer than ten. This chain joins TRBV18 and TRBJ1-4; unclear D gene. CDR1 and CDR2 (germline): KGHSH, LQKENI. V was shortened by 2 bases and J by 2 bases, with 18 bases between the two germline ends. The CDR3 extends over 18 amino acids. CDR3 sequence: CASSPNWRQSETNEKLFF. As DNA, the CDR3 is TGTGCCAGCTCACCAAATTGGCGTCAGAGTGAGACTAATGAAAAACTGTTTTTT.

The chain is built from TRBV2 and TRBJ2-7; 8 nucleotides line up with TRBD2. CDR1 is SNHLY and CDR2 is FYNNEI in the germline V gene. The J segment lost 4 bases and the V segment lost 11 bases, leaving 13 bases of the junction unmatched. The CDR3 spans 14 residues. This chain's CDR3 is CAFEPGGGGYEQYF. As DNA, the CDR3 is TGTGCCTTCGAACCGGGAGGGGGAGGATACGAGCAGTACTTC.

As regards this clonotype: The junction differs from germline at one of its ends, possibly a read error. V gene TRBV6-4 combines with J gene TRBJ2-1; 13 nucleotides match TRBD2. The CDR3 has 17 amino acids. The germline CDR1 and CDR2 sequences are MRHNA and SNTAGT. CDR3 residues: CASSLTSGGVSHNEQCF. CDR3 nucleotides: TGTGCCAGCAGCCTAACTAGCGGGGGGGTGTCGCACAATGAGCAGTGCTTC.

Concerning this clonotype itself: One end of the junction does not line up with germline, which may come from a read error. This sequence joins TRBV5-3 and TRBJ2-3; D ambiguous. TRBV5-3 is filed as an ORF, its function uncertain. The CDR3 is made up of 14 amino acids. The CDR3 loop is CASSLIPGTDTQYF. CDR3 sequence (DNA): TGTGCCAGCAGCTTAATTCCGGGCACAGATACGCAGTATTTT.

The chain combines TRBV20-1 with TRBJ2-1; 7 positions match TRBD2. The CDR3 is made up of 12 amino acids. Unmatched junction bases numbered 2, after V lost 6 bases and J lost 3 bases. From germline, CDR1 is DFQATT and CDR2 SNEGSKA (reference sequence). The CDR3 DNA reads TGCAGTGCAAGGACTAGCTACAATGAGCAGTTCTTC. This codes for CSARTSYNEQFF.